The clone carrying this TCR beta chain has just a few counts. This sample was included in a study of control samples from healthy donors and cancer patients. The table came from immunoSEQ multiplex PCR; TCRdb's copy has only in-frame clones and leaves some out. The sample consists of 150,000 to 200,000 clones, around nine tenths of them appearing once. Between the trimmed V and J ends, which lost 3 bases and 7 bases, there was a span of 12 bases. The germline gives CDR1 SGHAT, CDR2 FQNNGV. This CDR3 contains 13 residues. V usage is TRBV11-2 and J usage is TRBJ1-1; TRBD1 might be the D (5 bases). The specimen was blood. The source is a young man in good health. The CDR3 DNA is TGTGCCAGCAGCTTCGGGGGACGGCTTGAAGCTTTCTTT. Amino acid sequence: CASSFGGRLEAFF.